The 15 T cell receptor beta chains listed next were all sequenced from one sample in a study of CD8 T cells in Susac syndrome. Random-hexamer reverse transcription was applied to 0.5 to 1 ug RNA. In TCRdb, the immunoSEQ multiplex PCR reads were re-called with MiXCR into one record per CDR3 protein. The table shows under 200,000 distinct CDR3 sequences, with 85% to 95% occurring only once. Specimen: CD8+ T cells from PBMCs. These receptor sequences come from a human donor with multiple sclerosis.

V is TRBV6-2 or TRBV6-3 and J is TRBJ2-1; 7 nucleotides match TRBD1. The germline V gene has CDR1 MNHEY and CDR2 SVGEGT. The CDR3 spans 14 residues. V was clipped by 8 bases and J by 7 bases; unmatched bases: 11. In DNA form, the CDR3 reads TGTGCCAGCGGGCCCTTGGACAGGAGGAATGAGCAGTTCTTC. It translates to CASGPLDRRNEQFF.

This CDR3 reads CASSFSGAPEQYF. In nucleotides, the CDR3 is TGCGCCAGCAGCTTTTCCGGGGCCCCGGAGCAGTACTTC. V is TRBV5-1 and J is TRBJ2-7, with D perhaps matching TRBD1 or TRBD2 (5 bases each). Trimming took 2 bases from V and 7 from J, leaving 13 bases between them. This CDR3 is built from 13 residues. The germline gives CDR1 SGHRS, CDR2 YFSETQ.

The V call is TRBV12-3 or TRBV12-4, the J call TRBJ2-7; D perhaps matches TRBD1 (6 bases). The CDR3 totals 16 residues. V lost 4 bases to trimming and J lost 2 bases, with 18 bases between them. In DNA form, the CDR3 reads TGTGCCAGCAGTTCCCAACAGGGCTCCGGGACCTACGAGCAGTACTTC. It specifies CASSSQQGSGTYEQYF.

The chain has TRBV7-9 and TRBJ2-1; 9 bases line up with TRBD2. V gave up 10 bases and J gave up 9 bases; unmatched junction bases: 13. CDR3 length equals 14 residues. CDR1 is SEHNR, CDR2 FQNEAQ, per germline (reference sequence). The CDR3 sequence: CATQPPSGTVEQFF. The CDR3 DNA follows: TGTGCCACCCAACCCCCTAGCGGGACGGTTGAGCAGTTCTTC.

CDR3 loop: CASRTGDTQYF. CDR3 nucleotides: TGTGCCAGCAGAACAGGAGATACGCAGTATTTT. This chain connects TRBV12-3 or TRBV12-4 to TRBJ2-3, with D possibly TRBD1 on 5 matching bases. V was cut by 6 bases and J by 5 bases, with 6 bases left in between. The CDR3 covers 11 residues.

The CDR3 protein is CASSDRGWETQYF. CDR3 sequence (DNA): TGCGCCAGCAGCGACAGGGGCTGGGAGACCCAGTACTTC. The chain links TRBV5-1 to TRBJ2-5; TRBD1 agrees at 8 bases. This CDR3 spans 13 amino acids. V lost 4 bases and J lost 5; bases outside the gene matches: 4. Germline lookup yields CDR1 SGHRS and CDR2 YFSETQ.

This chain uses TRBV28 with TRBJ2-3, with a possible D match to TRBD1 (6 bases). V lost 3 bases, J lost 3 bases, and 7 bases lay in between. Germline assignment: CDR1 MDHEN and CDR2 SYDVKM. The CDR3 runs 13 residues. This CDR3 reads CASSFQGTDTQYF. In nucleotides, the CDR3 is TGTGCCAGCAGTTTCCAGGGGACAGATACGCAGTATTTT.

The chain combines TRBV2 with TRBJ2-5, with a tentative D call TRBD1 (6 bases). Trimming shortened V by 4 bases and J by 5 bases, and 20 bases separated the two germline ends. Germline-derived CDR1 and CDR2 are SNHLY and FYNNEI. This CDR3 has 16 amino acids. CDR3: CASSGRHQDSYETQYF. DNA of the CDR3: TGTGCCAGCAGTGGCCGCCATCAGGACAGTTACGAGACCCAGTACTTC.

The chain carries TRBV5-6 and TRBJ2-2, with 8 nucleotides matching TRBD1. The CDR3 runs 17 residues. Germline CDR1 is SGHDT and CDR2 is YYEEEE. Trimming took 1 base from V and 5 from J; bases not matched to a gene: 10. The CDR3, as DNA: TGTGCCAGCAGCTTGCCCTGGCCAGGGGGCGGTACCGGGGAGCTGTTTTTT. This encodes CASSLPWPGGGTGELFF.

The rearrangement uses TRBV19 and TRBJ1-1; D call uncertain. CDR3 length equals 12 residues. Germline CDR1 reads LNHDA; CDR2 reads SQIVND (reference sequence). V gave up 7 bases and J gave up 1 base, with 7 bases separating them. The CDR3 region has the DNA TGTGCCAGTACTACGGGGAACACTGAAGCTTTCTTT. It is translated as CASTTGNTEAFF.

This chain connects TRBV2 to TRBJ2-1; 7 bases agree with TRBD1. The CDR3 spans 13 residues. The ends lost 10 bases at V and 6 bases at J; junction bases unmatched: 9. Germline CDR1 SNHLY, CDR2 FYNNEI. In nucleotides, the CDR3 is TGTGCCATCCCCGGGACAGAGACCAATGAGCAGTTCTTC. Residues: CAIPGTETNEQFF.

The chain employs TRBV14 and TRBJ2-3; 8 bases are shared with TRBD2. The germline V gene has CDR1 SGHDN and CDR2 FVKESK. The CDR3 is 18 residues long. V shed 3 bases, J shed 5 bases, and the junction held 16 bases outside the gene matches. The CDR3 region is CASSHRQAPSGQGDTQYF. CDR3 bases: TGTGCCAGCAGCCACCGACAAGCCCCTAGCGGGCAGGGAGATACGCAGTATTTT.

The rearrangement joins TRBV6-5 to TRBJ1-3; 9 nucleotides line up with TRBD1. Trimming took 6 bases from V and 2 from J; bases not matched to a gene: 5. The CDR3 contains 15 residues. Germline V gives CDR1 MNHEY, CDR2 SVGAGI. CDR3 sequence: CASRIGTGTGNTIYF. In nucleotides, the CDR3 is TGTGCCAGCAGGATCGGGACAGGGACTGGAAACACCATATATTTT.

The genes are TRBV29-1 and TRBJ2-1; a possible D gene is TRBD2 (6 bases). The V gene's germline CDR1 is SQVTM and CDR2 ANQGSEA. V was shortened by 6 bases and J by 3 bases, with 12 bases between the two germline ends. The CDR3 is 13 residues long. This CDR3 is CSVLGGNYNEQFF. CDR3 nucleotides: TGCAGCGTACTCGGCGGGAACTACAATGAGCAGTTCTTC.

This sequence joins TRBV27 and TRBJ1-5; a possible D gene is TRBD1 (6 bases). CDR3 length equals 15 residues. V was pared by 5 bases and J by 7 bases, with 18 bases between. Germline V gene sequence: CDR1 MNHEY, CDR2 SMNVEV (reference sequence). The CDR3 reads CASSPSRGGGQPQHF. The CDR3 coding sequence is TGTGCCAGCAGTCCCTCACGGGGGGGCGGACAGCCCCAGCATTTT.